The rows below give T cell receptor beta chains drawn from one sample of a study of T cell responses to AZD1222 COVID-19 vaccine. Sequencing used immunoSEQ multiplex PCR; TCRdb keeps in-frame clones, though not all of them. The sample shows approximately 100,000 clones, less than 90% of them seen only once. The starting material was peripheral blood, obtained on day 0 of AZD1222 vaccination. The source of these receptors is an adult in good health. The CDR3 runs from the conserved cysteine through the conserved F or W. The order of the fields is D gene, J gene, V gene, clone size, CDR3 length, CDR3 DNA, CDR3 protein. The D gene is left open where the match is weak. Only some rows state a clone size, as once, few, many or a class for expanded clones.

TRBD1 TRBJ1-2 TRBV11-2 - 14 TGTGCCAGCAGCTTCGACAGGGATAGTTATGGCTACACCTTC CASSFDRDSYGYTF
- TRBJ1-2 TRBV16 - 15 TGTGCCAGCAGCCAATTTGTCCCAGGGGACTATGGCTACACCTTC CASSQFVPGDYGYTF
- TRBJ2-7 TRBV29-1 - 12 TGCAGCGTAGGGGAGAGCTCCTACGAGCAGTACTTC CSVGESSYEQYF
- TRBJ1-2 TRBV10-1 - 13 TGCGCCAGCAGTTCGGACAGTTCCTATGGCTACACCTTC CASSSDSSYGYTF
- TRBJ2-7 TRBV20-1 - 14 TGCAGTGCTAGTAGATCCCGACAGAGATACGAGCAGTACTTC CSASRSRQRYEQYF
- TRBJ1-4 TRBV2 - 13 TGTGCCGGGGGGACGGATGCTAATGAAAAACTGTTTTTT CAGGTDANEKLFF
TRBD1 TRBJ1-5 TRBV28 once 15 TGTGCCAGCAGTCCGCCGACAGGGGTACAGCAGCCCCAGCATTTT CASSPPTGVQQPQHF
TRBD1 TRBJ1-2 TRBV10-3 - 14 TGTGCCATCAGTGAGGTACGGACAGGGGGAACCTACACCTTC CAISEVRTGGTYTF
- TRBJ2-7 TRBV7-8 - 14 TGTGCCAGCAGCCATACGTCTCCCCAAGCCGAGCAGTACTTC CASSHTSPQAEQYF
TRBD1 TRBJ2-2 TRBV28 - 15 TGTGCCAGCAGTGGGGGACAGGGGGTGGCCGGGGAGCTGTTTTTT CASSGGQGVAGELFF
TRBD1 TRBJ1-1 TRBV5-1 - 14 TGCGCCAGCAGCAAGCTACAGGGGGCCGGAGAAGCTTTCTTT CASSKLQGAGEAFF
TRBD2 TRBJ2-7 TRBV5-6 - 15 TGTGCCAGCACCCTAGCGGGCTTTAGTGTCGACGAGCAGTACTTC CASTLAGFSVDEQYF
TRBD1 TRBJ1-1 TRBV18 - 15 TGTGCCAGCTCACCAGGGACAGGCCCTGACACTGAAGCTTTCTTT CASSPGTGPDTEAFF
- TRBJ2-7 TRBV27 - 15 TGTGCCAGCAGTGGATCAGGGGTAGGCTCCTACGAGCAGTACTTC CASSGSGVGSYEQYF
- TRBJ2-5 TRBV3-1/TRBV3-2 few 13 TGTGCCAGCAGACTTACCTCGCAAGAGACCCAGTACTTC CASRLTSQETQYF
- TRBJ1-4 TRBV19 - 15 TGTGCCAGTAGTAGTCAGAGGATAACTAATGAAAAACTGTTTTTT CASSSQRITNEKLFF
- TRBJ2-2 TRBV5-4 - 15 TGTGCCAGCAGCTTGGGTAGCGGCAACACCGGGGAGCTGTTTTTT CASSLGSGNTGELFF
- TRBJ2-7 TRBV10-3 - 13 TGTGCCATCAGTGATTTGGCGGGCTACGAGCAGTACTTC CAISDLAGYEQYF
- TRBJ2-3 TRBV6-5 - 15 TGTGCCAGCAGTTACAGGCTAGCTCCTACAGATACGCAGTATTTT CASSYRLAPTDTQYF
- TRBJ2-7 TRBV12-3/TRBV12-4 - 13 TGTGCCAGCAGTCCTCGGGCAGCCTACGAGCAGTACTTC CASSPRAAYEQYF
- TRBJ2-2 TRBV5-1 - 14 TGCGCCAGCAGCTTGGAACGGGTCACCGGGGAGCTGTTTTTT CASSLERVTGELFF
- TRBJ1-6 TRBV7-3 once 15 TGTGCCAGCAGCTTACTCGGCAGGGATAATTCACCCCTCCACTTT CASSLLGRDNSPLHF
- TRBJ1-1 TRBV11-1 - 12 TGTGCCAGCAGCTTAGATACCAGCAGGGCTTTCTTT CASSLDTSRAFF
TRBD1 TRBJ2-1 TRBV3-1/TRBV3-2 - 16 TGTGCCAGCAGCCAAGATCCGGGACAGGGGTTCAATGAGCAGTTCTTC CASSQDPGQGFNEQFF
- TRBJ1-5 TRBV10-3 - 15 TGTGCCATCAGTGATCGAGAGGCAGGGAATCAGCCCCAGCATTTT CAISDREAGNQPQHF
TRBD2 TRBJ2-7 TRBV6-2/TRBV6-3 few 16 TGTGCCAGCAGTCGTCCTAGCGGGAGTCTTATGTACGAGCAGTACTTC CASSRPSGSLMYEQYF
- TRBJ1-4 TRBV9 - 14 TGTGCCAGCAGCGTAGGAGGAACTAATGAAAAACTGTTTTTT CASSVGGTNEKLFF
- TRBJ1-5 TRBV29-1 few 13 TGCAGCGTTGTGGAAGGGCCAGGGCAGCCCCAGCATTTT CSVVEGPGQPQHF
- TRBJ1-5 TRBV15 - 13 TGTGCCACCAGCAGGGATTTTAATCAGCCCCAGCATTTT CATSRDFNQPQHF
TRBD1 TRBJ2-7 TRBV18 - 15 TGTGCCAGCTCACACCGGGACAGGAACCCCTACGAGCAGTACTTC CASSHRDRNPYEQYF
TRBD1 TRBJ2-7 TRBV7-7 - 14 TGTGCCAGCAGCCCTGGGACAGGGGCCTACGAGCAGTACTTC CASSPGTGAYEQYF
- TRBJ2-1 TRBV29-1 - 14 TGCAGCGTTGAAGGTCGGGTGGCCTACAATGAGCAGTTCTTC CSVEGRVAYNEQFF
- TRBJ2-2 TRBV6-5 - 13 TGTGCCAACCGGGACTCGAACACCGGGGAGCTGTTTTTT CANRDSNTGELFF
TRBD2 TRBJ2-5 TRBV29-1 - 14 TGCAGCGTCCGCCGGGGGAGGGCCTCTGAGACCCAGTACTTC CSVRRGRASETQYF
- TRBJ1-3 TRBV3-1/TRBV3-2 once 13 TGTGCCAGCAGCCCAGGACGAGGAAACACCATATATTTT CASSPGRGNTIYF
- TRBJ2-2 TRBV11-2 once 12 TGTGCCAGCAGACCCGGCTTTGCGGAGCTGTTTTTT CASRPGFAELFF
- TRBJ1-5 TRBV19 - 12 TGTGCCAGTAGTAAAAGAAATCAGCCCCAGCATTTT CASSKRNQPQHF
- TRBJ1-2 TRBV6-5 - 13 TGTGCCAGCAGTTCCCCGGGAGTTTATGGCTACACCTTC CASSSPGVYGYTF
- TRBJ1-4 TRBV3-1/TRBV3-2 - 14 TGTGCCAGCAGGAGGGAGGGACTTAATGAAAAACTGTTTTTT CASRREGLNEKLFF
- TRBJ1-6 TRBV18 - 16 TGTGCCAGCCCTGGTGGGGACGGGAATTATAATTCACCCCTCCACTTT CASPGGDGNYNSPLHF
TRBD2 TRBJ2-3 TRBV7-9 once 15 TGTGCCAGCAGCTCTAGCGGATCTAGCACAGATACGCAGTATTTT CASSSSGSSTDTQYF
- TRBJ1-4 TRBV15 - 14 TGTGCCACCAGCAGAGTTGGCACGAATGAAAAACTGTTTTTT CATSRVGTNEKLFF
- TRBJ1-1 TRBV5-1 many 13 TGCGCCAGCATCTTACGCGGGGGCACTGAAGCTTTCTTT CASILRGGTEAFF
- TRBJ2-7 TRBV19 - 15 TGTGCCAGTAGTATAGGGTCGGAGGGGCCTTACGAGCAGTACTTC CASSIGSEGPYEQYF
- TRBJ1-1 TRBV6-5 - 15 TGTGCCAGCAGTTACTTAGCAGGGTTAAGCAGTGAAGCTTTCTTT CASSYLAGLSSEAFF
- TRBJ2-2 TRBV11-3 - 14 TGTGCCAGCTCGTACCAGGGGGGCACCGGGGAGCTGTTTTTT CASSYQGGTGELFF
TRBD1 TRBJ1-2 TRBV7-9 once 15 TGTGCCAGCAGCCCACAGGGGGGCGGGGGCTATGGCTACACCTTC CASSPQGGGGYGYTF
- TRBJ2-1 TRBV3-1/TRBV3-2 - 12 TGTGCCAGCAGCCTAAAATGGAATGAGCAGTTCTTC CASSLKWNEQFF
TRBD1 TRBJ1-2 TRBV18 - 15 TGTGCCAGCTCACCCAACCCGCGGGACAGCGGTGGCTACACCTTC CASSPNPRDSGGYTF